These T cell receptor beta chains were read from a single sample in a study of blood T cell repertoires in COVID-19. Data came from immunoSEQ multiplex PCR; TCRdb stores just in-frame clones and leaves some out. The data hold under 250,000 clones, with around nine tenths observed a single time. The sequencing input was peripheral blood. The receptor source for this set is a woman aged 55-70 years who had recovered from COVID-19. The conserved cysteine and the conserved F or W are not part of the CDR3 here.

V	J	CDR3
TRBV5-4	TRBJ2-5	ASSLSGQAETQY
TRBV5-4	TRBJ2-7	ASNSFGGGSYEQY
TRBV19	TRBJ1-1	ASSLQGAVNTEAF
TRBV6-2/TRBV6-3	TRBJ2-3	ASSYMAGGPPGTDTQY
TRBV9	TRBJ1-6	ASSVTGRGYSPLH
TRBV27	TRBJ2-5	ASSGTRETQY
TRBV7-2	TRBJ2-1	ASSLGPGEQF
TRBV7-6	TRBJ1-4	ASSPRIGSTNEKLF
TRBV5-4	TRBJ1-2	ASSPGGGDSVGSGYT
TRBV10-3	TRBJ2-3	AISESLRGGQSTDTQY
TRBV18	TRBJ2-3	ASSPSARLAGEVDTQY
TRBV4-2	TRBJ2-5	ASSRGEEETQY
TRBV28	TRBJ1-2	ASSLGQINYGYT
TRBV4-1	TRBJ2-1	ASSRGLAGGRLNNEQF
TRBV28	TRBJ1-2	ASMTGNYGYT